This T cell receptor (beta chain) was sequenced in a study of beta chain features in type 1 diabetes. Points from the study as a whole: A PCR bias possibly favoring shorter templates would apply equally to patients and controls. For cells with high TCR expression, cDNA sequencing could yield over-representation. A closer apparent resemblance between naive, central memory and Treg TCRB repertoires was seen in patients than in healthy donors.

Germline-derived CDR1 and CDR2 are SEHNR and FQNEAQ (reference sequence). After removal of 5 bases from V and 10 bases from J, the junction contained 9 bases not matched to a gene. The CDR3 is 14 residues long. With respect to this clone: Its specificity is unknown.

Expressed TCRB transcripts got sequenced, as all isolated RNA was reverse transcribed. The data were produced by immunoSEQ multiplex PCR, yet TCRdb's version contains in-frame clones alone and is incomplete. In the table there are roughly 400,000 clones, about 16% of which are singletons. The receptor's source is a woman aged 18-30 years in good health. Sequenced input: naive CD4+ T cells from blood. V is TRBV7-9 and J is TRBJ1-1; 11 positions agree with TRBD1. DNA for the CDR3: TGTGCCAGCAGCATCGGACAGGGGGCGGACTCAGCTTTCTTT. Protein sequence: CASSIGQGADSAFF.